This T cell receptor beta chain was observed in a study of T cell changes during pregnancy in multiple sclerosis. CDR1 is KGHSH and CDR2 is LQKENI in the germline V gene. V was clipped by 3 bases and J by 3 bases, with 10 bases between them. The CDR3 has 14 amino acids. The method was immunoSEQ multiplex PCR; TCRdb's version includes in-frame clones alone and lacks a portion of them. The profile shows tens of thousands of clones, roughly 90% of them singletons. The genes are TRBV18 and TRBJ2-3, with D possibly TRBD2 on 6 matching bases. The sequences come from CD4+ T cells from peripheral blood mononuclear cells, collected in the third trimester of pregnancy. This receptor was obtained from a female donor in good health, enrolled as a control in a pregnancy study. The CDR3: CASSPRDQTDTQYF. CDR3 coding DNA: TGTGCCAGCTCACCGCGGGACCAAACAGATACGCAGTATTTT.